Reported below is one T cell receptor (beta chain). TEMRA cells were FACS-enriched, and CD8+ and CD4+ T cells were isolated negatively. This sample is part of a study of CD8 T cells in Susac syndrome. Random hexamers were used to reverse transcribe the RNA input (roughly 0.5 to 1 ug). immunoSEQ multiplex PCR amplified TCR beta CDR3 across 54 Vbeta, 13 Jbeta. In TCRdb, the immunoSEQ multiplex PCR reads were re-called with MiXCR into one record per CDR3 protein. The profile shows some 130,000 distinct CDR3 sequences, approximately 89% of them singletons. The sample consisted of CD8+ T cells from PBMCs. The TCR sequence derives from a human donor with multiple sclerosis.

The CDR3 DNA reads as TGTGCCAGCTCACCACCGGGCGGGAGTCCAAATACGCAGTATTTT. Translation gives CASSPPGGSPNTQYF. The chain carries TRBV18 and TRBJ2-3; 7 bases map to TRBD2. The ends lost 0 bases at V and 7 bases at J; junction bases unmatched: 7. Germline values: CDR1 KGHSH, CDR2 LQKENI. The CDR3 is 15 residues long.